The next 31 T cell receptor beta chains were all read from a single sample in a study of T-cell reconstitution after alpha-beta-depleted transplantation in children. Unique molecular identifiers were built into the TCRbeta library. TCRdb re-derived calls from the PCR reads in MiXCR, one entry per CDR3 protein. The repertoire holds more than 450,000 distinct CDR3 sequences, with around 16% as singletons. The sample consisted of PBMCs from the stem cell graft donor, taken from the stem cell graft. These receptors came from a human donor who donated a stem cell graft to a child with acute lymphoblastic leukemia.

The chain combines TRBV12-3 or TRBV12-4 with TRBJ1-4; maybe TRBD1 (6 bases). V was shortened by 2 bases and J by 7 bases, with 14 bases between the two germline ends. The CDR3 extends over 15 amino acids. CDR3 loop: CASSLRRGGGEKLFF. CDR3 DNA sequence: TGTGCCAGCAGTTTACGCAGGGGTGGCGGTGAAAAACTGTTTTTT.

This clonotype has more than one count but fewer than ten. The J gene is TRBJ1-2, the V gene TRBV19; TRBD1 matches 7 bases. J lost 5 bases, V lost 6 bases, and 12 bases had no gene match. Germline CDR1 LNHDA, CDR2 SQIVND (reference sequence). The CDR3 sequence is 15 residues long. Here the CDR3 DNA reads TGTGCCAGTAGAACCACGGGACAGCGAGGGTATGGCTACACCTTC. Its protein product is CASRTTGQRGYGYTF.

This clonotype was picked up many times. This CDR3 is CSARDTAVPQETQYF. As DNA, the CDR3 is TGCAGTGCTAGAGATACAGCGGTACCACAAGAGACCCAGTACTTC. The chain employs TRBV20-1 and TRBJ2-5; weak D call: TRBD2 (5 bases). V lost 0 bases, J lost 2 bases, and 13 bases lay in between. CDR1 and CDR2 (germline): DFQATT, SNEGSKA (reference sequence). The CDR3 length is 15 residues.

This clonotype was observed a handful of times. The junction and the germline gene differ at one end; a read error may be behind it. The rearrangement joins TRBV7-9 to TRBJ2-7; possible D gene TRBD1, 5 bases. The CDR3 has 13 amino acids. Germline CDR1 reads SEHNR; CDR2 reads FQNEAQ (reference sequence). In DNA, the CDR3 is TGTGCCAGCAGCACGACAGTCTCCCACGAGCAGTACTTC. As protein: CASSTTVSHEQYF. Full variable domain (remainder filled in from reference TRBV7-9 and TRBJ2-7): DTGVSQNPRHKITKRGQNVTFRCDPISEHNRLYWYRQTLGQGPEFLTYFQNEAQLEKSRLLSDRFSAERPKGSFSTLEIQRTEQGDSAMYLCASSTTVSHEQYFGPGTRLTVT.

This clonotype has a handful of counts. The gene calls are TRBV29-1 and TRBJ1-2; TRBD1 is a possible D gene (6 bases). This CDR3 is built from 12 residues. V was trimmed by 7 bases and J by 2 bases, leaving 11 bases between them. Germline V gene lookup returns CDR1 SQVTM and CDR2 ANQGSEA. CDR3 protein: CSGRTENYGYTF. CDR3 bases: TGCAGCGGGCGGACAGAGAACTATGGCTACACCTTC.

This clonotype was counted only a few times. This sequence joins TRBV5-1 and TRBJ1-2; D is uncertain. CDR3 length: 13 amino acids. CDR1 and CDR2 from the germline V gene are SGHRS and YFSETQ. V gave up 0 bases and J gave up 3 bases, with 6 bases separating them. Here the CDR3 DNA reads TGCGCCAGCAGCTTGGTTGTTGACTATGGCTACACCTTC. As protein: CASSLVVDYGYTF.

The CDR3 loop is CASSFAQGVGEQYF. The CDR3 DNA reads as TGCGCCAGCAGCTTTGCACAGGGGGTCGGGGAGCAGTACTTC. The chain combines TRBV5-1 with TRBJ2-7, with 8 bases identical to TRBD1. V trimming: 2 bases; J trimming: 7 bases; junction bases outside the gene matches: 8. Germline loops: CDR1 SGHRS, CDR2 YFSETQ. The CDR3 covers 14 residues.

The chain employs TRBV12-3 or TRBV12-4 and TRBJ2-3; TRBD2 matches 12 bases. This CDR3 region has 15 residues. V trimming: 5 bases; J trimming: 3 bases; junction bases outside the gene matches: 3. CDR3 in DNA: TGTGCCAGCAGTGCCCTAGCGGGGGGGACAGATACGCAGTATTTT. Its translation: CASSALAGGTDTQYF.

The rearrangement joins TRBV9 to TRBJ2-4; perhaps D is TRBD1 or TRBD2 (5 bases each). Trimming took 5 bases from V and 0 from J, leaving 21 bases between them. Germline V gives CDR1 SGDLS, CDR2 YYNGEE. This CDR3 region has 18 residues. In DNA, the CDR3 is TGTGCCAGCAGTCAAACGTCTTTCGTGGGGGTAGCCAAAAACATTCAGTACTTC. Residues: CASSQTSFVGVAKNIQYF.

The gene calls are TRBV12-3 or TRBV12-4 and TRBJ1-1; 7 bases are shared with TRBD1. The CDR3 has 13 residues. V dropped 9 bases and J dropped 0; count of bases not matched to a gene: 4. The CDR3 spells CASTGAMNTEAFF. The CDR3 DNA reads as TGTGCCAGTACAGGGGCGATGAACACTGAAGCTTTCTTT.

The chain joins TRBV27 to TRBJ2-3, with 9 bases aligning to TRBD2. J gave up 5 bases and V 8 bases, and 11 bases lay outside the gene matches. The CDR3 is made up of 15 amino acids. The V gene's germline CDR1 is MNHEY and CDR2 SMNVEV (reference sequence). CDR3: CASSRPGLAGDTQYF. In nucleotides, the CDR3 is TGTGCCAGCTCACGTCCGGGACTAGCTGGAGATACGCAGTATTTT.

This clonotype was found a few times. This chain connects TRBV29-1 to TRBJ2-6; the D gene is possibly TRBD1 (6 bases). Germline assignment: CDR1 SQVTM and CDR2 ANQGSEA. The CDR3 sequence is 14 residues long. Trimming pared 7 bases from V and 1 base from J, leaving 11 bases between. CDR3 loop: CSAATGSGANVLTF. In DNA, the CDR3 is TGCAGCGCCGCAACAGGGTCTGGGGCCAACGTCCTGACTTTC.

This clonotype was seen at least ten times. The rearrangement links TRBV29-1 to TRBJ2-7; no firm D call. Germline lookup yields CDR1 SQVTM and CDR2 ANQGSEA. The CDR3 covers 10 residues. Trimming removed 4 bases at V and 3 bases at J, with 4 bases between. The CDR3 DNA is TGCAGCGTTGTGGGCTACGAGCAGTACTTC. It specifies CSVVGYEQYF.

The rearrangement uses TRBV5-1 and TRBJ2-1, with TRBD1 matching over 10 bases. The V gene end was trimmed by 4 bases and the J gene end by 6 bases; junction bases not matched to a gene: 7. The length of the CDR3 is 15 residues. Germline V gene data show CDR1 as SGHRS and CDR2 as YFSETQ. The CDR3 nucleotides are TGCGCCAGCAGCGTGGACGACAGGGGGCTCAATGAGCAGTTCTTC. It is translated as CASSVDDRGLNEQFF.

The chain links TRBV12-3 or TRBV12-4 to TRBJ1-2; 9 bases are shared with TRBD1. This CDR3 is 15 amino acids long. Unmatched junction bases numbered 6, after V lost 0 bases and J lost 7 bases. The CDR3 DNA follows: TGTGCCAGCAGTTTAGCCGGACAGGGGATGGGTGGCTACACCTTC. This codes for CASSLAGQGMGGYTF.

The chain is built from TRBV12-3 or TRBV12-4 and TRBJ1-2; 8 nucleotides align to TRBD1. The CDR3 is 12 residues long. With V trimmed by 6 bases and J by 13 bases, 10 bases remained unmatched. This CDR3 reads CASSLQGGVFTF. The DNA of the CDR3 is TGTGCCAGCAGCTTACAGGGGGGTGTCTTCACCTTC.

The chain couples TRBV20-1 to TRBJ2-7, with D perhaps assigned TRBD1 or TRBD2 (5 bases each). V lost 4 bases and J lost 0, with 13 bases in between. Germline CDR1 is DFQATT and CDR2 is SNEGSKA (reference sequence). The CDR3 is 14 amino acids. Here the CDR3 DNA reads TGCAGTGCTACAGGGAGAACCAGCTCCTACGAGCAGTACTTC. Amino acid sequence: CSATGRTSSYEQYF.

CDR3 sequence: CASSRRRAGTEAFF. CDR3 bases: TGTGCCAGCAGTCGAAGGAGGGCTGGCACTGAAGCTTTCTTT. The rearrangement links TRBV12-3 or TRBV12-4 to TRBJ1-1, with D unclear. This CDR3 region has 14 residues. Trimming shortened V by 5 bases and J by 4 bases, and 14 bases separated the two germline ends.

The sample holds a few counts of this clonotype. The V gene is TRBV11-1, the J gene TRBJ2-1; 7 nucleotides align to TRBD2. Germline loops: CDR1 SGHAT, CDR2 FQDESV (reference sequence). There are 15 residues in the CDR3. V was pared by 4 bases and J by 3 bases, with 6 bases of the junction left unmatched. In DNA, the CDR3 is TGTGCCAGCAGCTATTCTAGCGGAGTCTACAATGAGCAGTTCTTC. It yields the protein CASSYSSGVYNEQFF. The full variable domain, its missing parts supplied by reference TRBV11-1 and TRBJ2-1, is EAEVAQSPRYKITEKSQAVAFWCDPISGHATLYWYRQILGQGPELLVQFQDESVVDDSQLPKDRFSAERLKGVDSTLKIQPAELGDSAMYLCASSYSSGVYNEQFFGPGTRLTVL.

This clonotype was seen a few times. V and J are TRBV9 and TRBJ1-2; D is unresolved. The ends were cut back, 3 bases at V and 2 bases at J, with 5 bases in the middle. The CDR3 loop spans 12 amino acids. Per germline, CDR1 SGDLS and CDR2 YYNGEE. CDR3: CASSEGNYGYTF. The CDR3 DNA follows: TGTGCCAGCAGCGAGGGCAACTATGGCTACACCTTC.

The rearrangement links TRBV27 to TRBJ2-7; a possible D gene is TRBD1 (5 bases). Germline V CDR1 and CDR2: MNHEY, SMNVEV (reference sequence). Trimming took off 0 bases at V and 5 bases at J, with 32 bases between the two ends. This CDR3 is 21 amino acids long. The DNA for the CDR3 is TGTGCCAGCAGTTTATCCTTCCGGCATGGATGGGGCTTGGACCGGGTAAACGAGCAGTACTTC. This gives the protein CASSLSFRHGWGLDRVNEQYF.

This sequence joins TRBV20-1 and TRBJ2-7; TRBD2 matches at 10 bases. The CDR3 runs 15 residues. CDR1 and CDR2 from the germline V gene are DFQATT and SNEGSKA (reference sequence). V was clipped by 6 bases and J by 0 bases; unmatched bases: 8. CDR3 coding DNA: TGCAGTGCCAACGCCCTAGCGGGGGTCTCCTACGAGCAGTACTTC. Amino acid sequence: CSANALAGVSYEQYF.

In its sample, this clonotype was seen once. This chain links TRBV11-2 with TRBJ1-4, with 12 positions matching TRBD1. This CDR3 contains 18 residues. V lost 6 bases, J lost 0 bases, and 8 bases stayed unmatched. Germline V gene sequence: CDR1 SGHAT, CDR2 FQNNGV. CDR3 protein: CASSHPGQGAATNEKLFF. CDR3 DNA: TGTGCCAGCAGTCATCCGGGACAGGGGGCGGCAACTAATGAAAAACTGTTTTTT. Complete variable domain (other parts from reference TRBV11-2 and TRBJ1-4): EAGVAQSPRYKIIEKRQSVAFWCNPISGHATLYWYQQILGQGPKLLIQFQNNGVVDDSQLPKDRFSAERLKGVDSTLKIQPAKLEDSAVYLCASSHPGQGAATNEKLFFGSGTQLSVL.

The genes are TRBV7-3 and TRBJ2-7; TRBD2 might be the D (6 bases). The V gene lost 6 bases and the J gene lost 4 bases, with 19 bases spanning the gap. The CDR3 loop spans 15 amino acids. The V gene's germline CDR1 is SGHTA and CDR2 FQGTGA. The CDR3 loop reads CASSPPGAPAYEQYF. DNA for the CDR3: TGTGCCAGCAGTCCCCCGGGAGCCCCGGCTTACGAGCAGTACTTC.

The J gene is TRBJ2-1, the V gene TRBV6-1; TRBD2 agrees at 9 bases. Germline lookup yields CDR1 MNHNS and CDR2 SASEGT. The V segment lost 3 bases and the J segment 7 bases; nucleotides outside the gene matches: 10. There are 16 residues in the CDR3. CDR3 bases: TGTGCCAGCAGTGACGTTTGGACTAGCGTTGGGAATGAGCAGTTCTTC. Translation: CASSDVWTSVGNEQFF.

This clonotype was counted between two and nine times. The rearrangement uses TRBV20-1 and TRBJ1-1, with D tentatively TRBD1 (5 bases). Germline V gene data show CDR1 as DFQATT and CDR2 as SNEGSKA (reference sequence). The CDR3 contains 16 residues. Trimming took 1 base from V and 3 from J, leaving 18 bases between them. The CDR3 protein is CSARGGEVQGDTEAFF. CDR3 in DNA: TGCAGTGCTAGAGGGGGGGAGGTCCAGGGCGACACTGAAGCTTTCTTT.

The J gene is TRBJ1-1, the V gene TRBV18; a possible D gene is TRBD1 (5 bases). Trimming removed 3 bases from V and 4 bases from J, with 15 bases in between. The CDR3 spans 15 residues. Germline CDR1 is KGHSH and CDR2 is LQKENI. Here the CDR3 reads CASSPELRGGTEAFF. The CDR3 coding sequence is TGTGCCAGCTCACCCGAGCTTCGGGGCGGCACTGAAGCTTTCTTT.

This clonotype has just a few counts. The V gene is TRBV15, the J gene TRBJ1-3; D is undetermined. From germline, CDR1 is LNHNV and CDR2 YYDKDF (reference sequence). V lost 3 bases and J lost 8, with 11 bases in between. The CDR3 is made up of 13 amino acids. The CDR3 sequence: CATSRVRGDTIYF. CDR3 bases: TGTGCCACCAGCAGGGTCCGTGGGGACACCATATATTTT.

This clonotype has a handful of counts. The chain links TRBV7-2 to TRBJ2-1; D unresolved. The germline CDR1 and CDR2 sequences are SGHTA and FQGNSA. Trimming left V 0 bases short and J 9 bases short, with 9 bases between. CDR3 length: 13 amino acids. CDR3 in amino acids: CASSLAPATEQFF. CDR3 DNA sequence: TGTGCCAGCAGCTTAGCGCCAGCTACTGAGCAGTTCTTC.

There are a few counts of this clonotype. This sequence joins TRBV20-1 and TRBJ2-7; 8 bases are shared with TRBD2. Losses at the gene ends were 3 bases for V and 6 bases for J; bases not matched to a gene: 10. The CDR3 has 14 residues. From germline, CDR1 is DFQATT and CDR2 SNEGSKA (reference sequence). The CDR3 nucleotides are TGCAGTGCTAGGCAAGCGGGAGTAGGACGCGAGCAGTACTTC. This translates into CSARQAGVGREQYF.

The genes are TRBV7-9 and TRBJ1-1, with TRBD1 matching over 7 bases. Losses at the gene ends were 5 bases for V and 3 bases for J; bases not matched to a gene: 9. Germline CDR1 and CDR2: SEHNR and FQNEAQ (reference sequence). The CDR3 is made up of 15 amino acids. This CDR3 reads CASSTGQTGDTEAFF. The CDR3 DNA follows: TGTGCCAGCAGCACGGGACAGACCGGGGACACTGAAGCTTTCTTT.